This T cell receptor beta chain was obtained from a study of graft-versus-host responses after intestinal transplantation. Looking at the study overall: Each recipient received a multivisceral, liver-intestinal, or isolated intestinal graft. General study results and limits: Individuals carrying graft-donor T cell macrochimerism showed high graft-versus-host to host-versus-graft clonal ratios in allografts.

On this clone itself: No antigen is known for it.

Repertoires were generated with immunoSEQ multiplex PCR, while TCRdb's copy carries only in-frame clones and drops some. The sample yields about 99,000 clones, approximately 93% seen once. The CDR3 sequence is 15 residues long. Germline values: CDR1 MRHNA, CDR2 SNTAGT. V lost 4 bases and J lost 2; bases outside the gene matches: 7. J is TRBJ2-5 and V is TRBV6-4; 7 bases fit TRBD2. This receptor was obtained from a human donor who received an intestinal transplant. Sequenced here: unstimulated CD8+ T cells sorted from spleen or lymph node cells, sampled before intestinal transplant. Written as DNA, the CDR3 is TGTGCCAGCAGTGTAGGAGCGGGATCACAAGAGACCCAGTACTTC. It codes for CASSVGAGSQETQYF.